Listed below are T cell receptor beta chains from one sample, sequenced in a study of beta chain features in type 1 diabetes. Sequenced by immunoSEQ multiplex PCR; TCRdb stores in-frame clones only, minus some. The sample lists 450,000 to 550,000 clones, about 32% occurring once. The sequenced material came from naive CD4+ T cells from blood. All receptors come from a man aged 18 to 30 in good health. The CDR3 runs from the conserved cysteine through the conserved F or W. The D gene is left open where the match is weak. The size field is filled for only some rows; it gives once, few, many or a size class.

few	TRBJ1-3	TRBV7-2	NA	CASSLLGNTIYF	TGTGCCAGCAGCCTCCTGGGAAACACCATATATTTT
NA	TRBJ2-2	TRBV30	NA	CAWSVSRTLSAKNTGELFF	TGTGCCTGGAGTGTATCCCGGACTCTGTCCGCTAAGAACACCGGGGAGCTGTTTTTT
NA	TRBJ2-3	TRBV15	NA	CATRRGADTQYF	TGTGCCACCCGGAGGGGCGCAGATACGCAGTATTTT
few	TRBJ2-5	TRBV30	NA	CAWQAQETQYF	TGTGCCTGGCAGGCCCAAGAGACCCAGTACTTC
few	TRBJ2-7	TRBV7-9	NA	CASSLDSGEQYF	TGTGCCAGCAGCTTAGACAGTGGCGAGCAGTACTTC
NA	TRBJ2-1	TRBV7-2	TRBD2	CASSLFTSGGNEQFF	TGTGCCAGCAGCTTATTCACTAGCGGGGGGAATGAGCAGTTCTTC
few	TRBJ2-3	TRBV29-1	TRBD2	CSVARLADTDTQYF	TGCAGCGTTGCCCGACTAGCGGACACAGATACGCAGTATTTT
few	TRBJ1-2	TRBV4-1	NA	CASSLLGGIYGYTF	TGCGCCAGCAGCCTCTTGGGGGGGATCTATGGCTACACCTTC
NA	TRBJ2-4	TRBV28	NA	CASSFLNSAKNIQYF	TGTGCCAGCAGTTTCCTTAATTCGGCCAAAAACATTCAGTACTTC
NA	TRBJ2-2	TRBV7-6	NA	CASSLALWAGELFF	TGTGCCAGCAGCTTAGCCCTCTGGGCCGGGGAGCTGTTTTTT
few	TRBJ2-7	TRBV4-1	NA	CASSLEPAYEQYF	TGCGCCAGCAGCCTGGAACCCGCGTACGAGCAGTACTTC
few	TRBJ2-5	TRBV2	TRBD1	CASSEGVLGTAKETQYF	TGTGCCAGCAGTGAAGGCGTGTTAGGGACAGCAAAAGAGACCCAGTACTTC
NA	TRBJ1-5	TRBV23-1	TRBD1	CASCSTGVSNQPQHF	TGCGCCAGCTGTTCGACAGGGGTAAGCAATCAGCCCCAGCATTTT
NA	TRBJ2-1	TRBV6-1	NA	CASSAIRTSPNNEQFF	TGTGCCAGCAGTGCCATTCGGACTTCTCCGAACAATGAGCAGTTCTTC
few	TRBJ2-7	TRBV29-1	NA	CSVARGSHYEQYF	TGCAGCGTTGCTCGGGGGAGCCACTACGAGCAGTACTTC
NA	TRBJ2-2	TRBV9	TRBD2	CASSGAGGGELFF	TGTGCCAGCAGCGGTGCGGGAGGCGGGGAGCTGTTTTTT
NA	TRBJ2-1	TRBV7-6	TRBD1	CASSLGQGRAHEQFF	TGTGCCAGCAGCTTAGGACAGGGGCGCGCCCATGAGCAGTTCTTC
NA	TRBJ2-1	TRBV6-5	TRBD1	CASSYGDRGTYNEQFF	TGTGCCAGCAGTTACGGGGACAGGGGAACTTACAATGAGCAGTTCTTC
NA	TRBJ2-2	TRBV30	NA	CAWSRDTGELFF	TGTGCCTGGTCCCGGGACACCGGGGAGCTGTTTTTT
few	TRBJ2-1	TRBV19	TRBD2	CASSGRREGLNEQFF	TGTGCCAGTAGTGGTAGACGGGAGGGCCTCAATGAGCAGTTCTTC
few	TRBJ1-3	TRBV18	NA	CATSPNLDSGNTIYF	TGTGCCACCTCTCCAAATCTGGACTCTGGAAACACCATATATTTT
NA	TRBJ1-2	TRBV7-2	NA	CASSLVAGSSNYGYTF	TGTGCCAGCAGCTTAGTTGCAGGGAGCTCTAACTATGGCTACACCTTC
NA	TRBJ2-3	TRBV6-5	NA	CASSYRLARVDTQYF	TGTGCCAGCAGTTACCGGCTAGCCCGCGTGGATACGCAGTATTTT
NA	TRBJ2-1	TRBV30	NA	CAWSVPRGTPYNEQFF	TGTGCCTGGAGTGTACCCCGCGGGACACCCTACAATGAGCAGTTCTTC
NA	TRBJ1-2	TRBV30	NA	CAWSVPLNYGYTF	TGTGCCTGGAGTGTCCCGCTTAACTATGGCTACACCTTC
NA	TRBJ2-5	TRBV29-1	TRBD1	CSVWDRGKTQYF	TGCAGCGTATGGGACAGGGGGAAGACCCAGTACTTC
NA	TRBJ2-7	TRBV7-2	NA	CASSLSDYEQYF	TGTGCCAGCAGCTTATCGGACTACGAGCAGTACTTC
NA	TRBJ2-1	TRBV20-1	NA	CSGTAYNEQFF	TGCAGTGGGACAGCTTACAATGAGCAGTTCTTC
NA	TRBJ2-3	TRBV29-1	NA	CSVEKDRATDTQYF	TGCAGCGTTGAGAAGGACAGAGCGACAGATACGCAGTATTTT
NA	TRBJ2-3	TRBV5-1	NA	CASSLQEGTDTQYF	TGCGCCAGCAGCTTGCAGGAGGGAACAGATACGCAGTATTTT
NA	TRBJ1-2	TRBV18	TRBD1	CASSSLGQGVGFNTF	TGTGCCAGCTCATCCCTGGGACAGGGGGTGGGTTTCAACACCTTC
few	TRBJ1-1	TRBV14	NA	CASSQAMNTEAFF	TGTGCCAGCAGCCAAGCCATGAACACTGAAGCTTTCTTT
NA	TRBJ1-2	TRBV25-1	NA	CASSDASTGYGYTF	TGTGCCAGCAGTGACGCCTCGACGGGCTATGGCTACACCTTC
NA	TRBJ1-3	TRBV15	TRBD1	CATSPRDSGNTIYF	TGTGCCACCAGCCCCCGGGACAGTGGAAACACCATATATTTT
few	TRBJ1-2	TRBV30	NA	CAWSRVGYTF	TGTGCCTGGAGTCGGGTAGGCTACACCTTC
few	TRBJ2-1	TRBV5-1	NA	CASSLSAGAVEQFF	TGCGCCAGCAGCTTGTCGGCAGGAGCGGTTGAGCAGTTCTTC
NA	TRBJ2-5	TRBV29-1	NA	CSVATGGETQYF	TGCAGCGTTGCGACAGGAGGAGAGACCCAGTACTTC
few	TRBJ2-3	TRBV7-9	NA	CASSPQRALPKDTQYF	TGTGCCAGCAGCCCCCAGAGGGCCCTCCCCAAGGATACGCAGTATTTT
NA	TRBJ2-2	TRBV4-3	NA	CASSQAGTLEGELFF	TGCGCCAGCAGCCAAGCCGGGACGCTAGAAGGGGAGCTGTTTTTT
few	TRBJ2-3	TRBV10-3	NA	CAISDFFTDTQYF	TGTGCCATCAGTGATTTCTTCACAGATACGCAGTATTTT
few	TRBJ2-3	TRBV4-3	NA	CASSQDSDTQYF	TGCGCCAGCAGCCAAGATTCAGATACGCAGTATTTT
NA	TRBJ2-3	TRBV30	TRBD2	CAWRTSGTDTQYF	TGTGCCTGGCGGACTAGCGGTACAGATACGCAGTATTTT
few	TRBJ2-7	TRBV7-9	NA	CASSQAEGHEQYF	TGTGCCAGCAGCCAAGCGGAGGGCCACGAGCAGTACTTC
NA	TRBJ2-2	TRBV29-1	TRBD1	CSVDDRANTGELFF	TGCAGCGTTGATGACAGGGCGAACACCGGGGAGCTGTTTTTT
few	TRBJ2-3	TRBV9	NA	CASTESDFLTDTQYF	TGTGCCAGCACCGAAAGTGACTTCCTCACAGATACGCAGTATTTT
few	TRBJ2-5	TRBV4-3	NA	CASSQGFSGQETQYF	TGCGCCAGCAGCCAAGGGTTTAGCGGACAAGAGACCCAGTACTTC
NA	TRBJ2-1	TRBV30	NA	CAWSLGSNNEQFF	TGTGCCTGGAGTCTCGGGAGTAACAATGAGCAGTTCTTC
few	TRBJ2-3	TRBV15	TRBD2	CATSRESGRIHRGTDTQYF	TGTGCCACCAGCCGTGAAAGCGGGAGGATTCATCGTGGCACAGATACGCAGTATTTT